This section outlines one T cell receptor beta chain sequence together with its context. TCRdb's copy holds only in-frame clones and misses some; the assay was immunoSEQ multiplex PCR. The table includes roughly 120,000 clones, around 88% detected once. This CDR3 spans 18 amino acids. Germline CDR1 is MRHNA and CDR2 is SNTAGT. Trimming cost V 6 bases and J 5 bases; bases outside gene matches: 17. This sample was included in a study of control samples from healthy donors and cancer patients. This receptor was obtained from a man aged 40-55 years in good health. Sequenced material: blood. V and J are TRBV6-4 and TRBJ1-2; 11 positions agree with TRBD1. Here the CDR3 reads CASSKDGGQGAYGYGYTF. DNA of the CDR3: TGTGCCAGCAGCAAGGATGGAGGACAGGGGGCGTACGGGTATGGCTACACCTTC.